This entry lists 24 T cell receptor beta chains sequenced from one sample in a study of T-cell memory formation after mild COVID-19. TCRdb recomputed calls from the 5' RACE reads with MiXCR, one row per CDR3 protein. The sample yields just under 550,000 distinct CDR3 sequences, around 21% seen once. Sequenced: PBMCs or a T cell subset sorted from them (not recorded which). The receptor source for this set is an adult woman who had mild COVID-19 (a few samples of this study predate the infection). Cell type and time point are not known.

This chain links TRBV27 with TRBJ2-5; TRBD2 matches 9 bases. The V segment lost 5 bases and the J segment 5 bases; nucleotides outside the gene matches: 6. The CDR3 contains 14 residues. The germline CDR1 and CDR2 sequences are MNHEY and SMNVEV (reference sequence). The CDR3 bases are TGTGCCAGCAGTCCCGGACTAGCGCCGGAGACCCAGTACTTC. It specifies CASSPGLAPETQYF.

CDR3 residues: CASDLGGGPYNEQFF. DNA of the CDR3: TGTGCCAGCGACTTAGGAGGGGGGCCCTACAATGAGCAGTTCTTC. This sequence joins TRBV6-2 or TRBV6-3 and TRBJ2-1; tentatively, D is TRBD1 or TRBD2 (6 bases each). V lost 8 bases and J lost 2, with 16 bases in between. The CDR3 loop spans 15 amino acids. CDR1 MNHEY and CDR2 SVGEGT come from the germline V gene.

This clonotype was counted at least ten times. The chain combines TRBV20-1 with TRBJ2-5; D might be TRBD1 (5 bases). CDR1 and CDR2 (germline): DFQATT, SNEGSKA (reference sequence). CDR3 length: 14 residues. Trimming took 3 bases from V and 0 from J, leaving 11 bases between them. The CDR3 DNA reads TGCAGTGCTAGGTCGCAGGGTTACCAAGAGACCCAGTACTTC. Translating gives CSARSQGYQETQYF.

CDR3 region: CASSPGTVSDTQYF. In nucleotides, the CDR3 is TGTGCCAGCTCACCCGGGACAGTTTCCGATACGCAGTATTTT. The J gene is TRBJ2-3, the V gene TRBV18; 7 bases align to TRBD1. V was pared by 3 bases and J by 6 bases, with 6 bases of the junction left unmatched. Germline values: CDR1 KGHSH, CDR2 LQKENI. This CDR3 has 14 amino acids.

At least ten counts were recorded for this clonotype. This rearrangement joins TRBV29-1 to TRBJ2-1; D not resolved. V was shortened by 5 bases and J by 9 bases, with 20 bases between the two germline ends. From germline, CDR1 is SQVTM and CDR2 ANQGSEA. This CDR3 has 14 residues. CDR3 nucleotide sequence: TGCAGCGTTTTTACCCAAATGCGCACAAGTGAGCAGTTCTTC. Amino acids: CSVFTQMRTSEQFF.

This clonotype was detected a few times. The gene calls are TRBV5-5 and TRBJ2-7; 7 nucleotides line up with TRBD2. CDR3 length equals 12 residues. The germline CDR1 and CDR2 sequences are SGHKS and YYEKEE (reference sequence). The junction had 3 bases not matched to a gene; V was cut back by 3 bases and J by 6 bases. CDR3 DNA sequence: TGTGCCAGCAGCTGGGACTACGGCGAGCAGTACTTC. This encodes CASSWDYGEQYF.

The rearrangement links TRBV9 to TRBJ2-1; TRBD2 agrees at 7 bases. There are 12 residues in the CDR3. The trim removed 7 bases at V and 12 bases at J, leaving 10 bases unmatched. Germline V gene sequence: CDR1 SGDLS, CDR2 YYNGEE. DNA for the CDR3: TGTGCCAGCTCCTTGAGAGGGGAGGGGCAGTTCTTC. Translated, it gives CASSLRGEGQFF.

J is TRBJ2-7 and V is TRBV28; TRBD1 aligns across 7 bases. Trimming removed 6 bases from V and 0 bases from J; junction bases left unmatched: 8. The CDR3 has 15 residues. Germline V lookup: CDR1 MDHEN, CDR2 SYDVKM. CDR3 in amino acids: CASSTGTASSYEQYF. The CDR3 nucleotides are TGTGCCAGCAGCACCGGGACAGCGAGCTCCTACGAGCAGTACTTC.

The chain couples TRBV20-1 to TRBJ2-2; D perhaps matches TRBD1 (5 bases). Germline CDR1 is DFQATT and CDR2 is SNEGSKA (reference sequence). With 6 bases removed from V and 7 bases from J, the gap between germline ends came to 12 bases. This CDR3 comprises 12 residues. CDR3 in DNA: TGCAGTGCCCCCGACAGCGTCGGGGAGCTGTTTTTT. Translated, it gives CSAPDSVGELFF.

This clonotype was counted at least ten times. Here the CDR3 DNA reads TGTGCCACCAGTGATTCCGCGGAGGCTAGCGGGAGAGTATATGAGCAGTTCTTC. Protein sequence: CATSDSAEASGRVYEQFF. V and J are TRBV24-1 and TRBJ2-1; 10 nucleotides align to TRBD2. Trimming cost V 2 bases and J 8 bases; bases outside gene matches: 14. The CDR3 extends over 18 amino acids. CDR1 is KGHDR, CDR2 SFDVKD, per germline.

This clonotype occurred a few times. Here the CDR3 reads CASSTRTGAEQYF. DNA of the CDR3: TGTGCCAGTAGTACCCGGACAGGGGCGGAGCAGTACTTC. This rearrangement joins TRBV19 to TRBJ2-7; 9 bases align to TRBD1. Per germline, CDR1 LNHDA and CDR2 SQIVND (reference sequence). With V trimmed by 4 bases and J by 7 bases, 5 bases remained unmatched. There are 13 residues in the CDR3.

The CDR3 nucleotides are TGTGCCAGCAGTGAATGGGCCTACGAGCAGTACTTC. Its protein product is CASSEWAYEQYF. The V call is TRBV6-1, the J call TRBJ2-7; D ambiguous. The CDR3 sequence is 12 residues long. V shed 2 bases and J shed 2 bases, with 4 bases lying between them. The germline V gene has CDR1 MNHNS and CDR2 SASEGT.

This clonotype was recorded a few times. For the CDR3, the DNA is TGTGCCAGCAGTTACTCTTGGACTAGCGGGGGCGGCGAAATTTTCTTC. Translated: CASSYSWTSGGGEIFF. The rearrangement links TRBV6-5 to TRBJ2-1; 13 bases are a match to TRBD2. The CDR3 extends over 16 amino acids. The V gene's germline CDR1 is MNHEY and CDR2 SVGAGI. After removal of 0 bases from V and 16 bases from J, the junction contained 12 bases not matched to a gene.

This clonotype appeared a few times. V gene TRBV7-8 combines with J gene TRBJ2-1; possibly TRBD1 for D (6 bases). Germline CDR1 is SGHVS and CDR2 is FQNEAQ. CDR3 length: 13 amino acids. Trimming stripped 3 bases from V and 8 bases from J, with 11 bases between. The CDR3 sequence: CASSFRGPDEQFF. The CDR3 bases are TGTGCCAGCAGCTTCAGGGGTCCCGATGAGCAGTTCTTC.

This clonotype turned up a few times. The chain couples TRBV7-2 to TRBJ2-7; the D gene is possibly TRBD1 (5 bases). Germline CDR1 is SGHTA and CDR2 is FQGNSA. CDR3 size: 15 residues. V shed 6 bases and J shed 0 bases, with 15 bases lying between them. The CDR3 loop reads CASRYDSRISYEQYF. The DNA of the CDR3 is TGTGCCAGCAGATATGACAGCCGGATCTCCTACGAGCAGTACTTC.

This clonotype occurred a few times. The rearrangement uses TRBV4-1 and TRBJ2-2; 12 positions match TRBD1. The CDR3 is made up of 17 amino acids. V was clipped by 0 bases and J by 4 bases; unmatched bases: 3. Germline V gene sequence: CDR1 MGHRA, CDR2 YSYEKL. DNA of the CDR3: TGCGCCAGCAGCCAAGATAGGGACAGGGGGCGCACCGGGGAGCTGTTTTTT. Translated, it gives CASSQDRDRGRTGELFF.

V gene TRBV5-4 combines with J gene TRBJ1-2; 9 bases are a match to TRBD1. The CDR3 loop spans 15 amino acids. The V segment lost 3 bases and the J segment 4 bases; nucleotides outside the gene matches: 7. Per the germline V gene, CDR1 is SGHNT and CDR2 is YYREEE (reference sequence). CDR3 amino acids: CASSSNRGLSYGYTF. The CDR3 coding sequence is TGTGCCAGCAGCTCGAACAGGGGGCTTAGCTATGGCTACACCTTC.

This clonotype was observed a few times. This sequence joins TRBV20-1 and TRBJ2-3, with a tentative D call TRBD1 (6 bases). The germline gives CDR1 DFQATT, CDR2 SNEGSKA (reference sequence). Trimming stripped 3 bases from V and 2 bases from J, with 15 bases between. The CDR3 is 15 amino acids. In DNA, the CDR3 is TGCAGTGCTAGTTCTCCCCAGGGGCCCACAGATACGCAGTATTTT. It encodes CSASSPQGPTDTQYF.

This clonotype occurred once. This chain connects TRBV5-6 to TRBJ2-3, with D maybe TRBD2 (6 bases). The CDR3 is 16 amino acids. Trimming left V 4 bases short and J 0 bases short, with 15 bases between. Per germline, CDR1 SGHDT and CDR2 YYEEEE. The CDR3 DNA is TGTGCCAGCAGCCCCTTTAGACTAGTTAGCACAGATACGCAGTATTTT. Its protein product is CASSPFRLVSTDTQYF.

This clonotype has more than one count but fewer than ten. CDR3 sequence (DNA): TGCGCCAGCAGCCATCCGGGACAGGGTACCTACGAGCAGTACTTC. Its protein product is CASSHPGQGTYEQYF. V is TRBV4-1 and J is TRBJ2-7, with TRBD1 identical over 9 bases. The CDR3 contains 15 residues. Per the germline V gene, CDR1 is MGHRA and CDR2 is YSYEKL. With V trimmed by 3 bases and J by 2 bases, 5 bases remained unmatched.

CDR3 sequence: CASSPGDLSTDTQYF. DNA of the CDR3: TGCGCCAGCAGCCCCGGGGACCTTAGCACAGATACGCAGTATTTT. The gene calls are TRBV5-1 and TRBJ2-3; D tentatively reads TRBD1 or TRBD2 (5 bases each). V dropped 4 bases and J dropped 0 bases, with 12 bases sitting between them. Germline V gene sequence: CDR1 SGHRS, CDR2 YFSETQ. The CDR3 loop spans 15 amino acids.

This clonotype was detected only once. This CDR3 reads CASRFGGASNQPQHF. The CDR3 DNA reads TGTGCCAGCAGATTCGGGGGGGCTAGCAATCAGCCCCAGCATTTT. The gene calls are TRBV12-3 or TRBV12-4 and TRBJ1-5, with D possibly being TRBD1 (6 bases). The CDR3 has 15 residues. V lost 6 bases, J lost 0 bases, and 12 bases lay in between.

The V gene is TRBV12-3 or TRBV12-4, the J gene TRBJ1-1; maybe TRBD1 (5 bases). The CDR3 totals 12 residues. V was cut by 7 bases and J by 3 bases, with 9 bases left in between. CDR3 nucleotides: TGTGCCAGCACTGACAGATACACTGAAGCTTTCTTT. Translation gives CASTDRYTEAFF.

A note on this clonotype: A junction boundary mismatches the germline segment, possibly from a read error. The genes are TRBV12-3 or TRBV12-4 and TRBJ1-3, with a tentative D call TRBD1 (5 bases). The CDR3 is 19 amino acids. The CDR3 protein is CACRSEVGKGRHSGNTIYF. In DNA form, the CDR3 reads TGTGCCTGCAGATCCGAGGTGGGGAAGGGACGGCACTCTGGAAACACCATATATTTT.